This T cell receptor beta chain was identified in a study of blood T cell repertoires in COVID-19 (dated by TCRdb to 2020 to 2022). In terms of the full investigation: The collaborator samples originated in the United States, Italy and Spain and spanned the acute and convalescent phases of COVID-19. HLA class I and class II types, where available, came from metadata supplied by the sample provider rather than from assay-based typing. Subjects who had been exposed to COVID-19, were actively infected with it, or had recovered from it provided the deeply sampled blood TCRbeta repertoires that made up the dataset. The repertoires were made available in a free public database intended to serve as a resource for research on the immune response to SARS-CoV-2. The material from the prospective study consisted of cDNA or gDNA derived from T cells, B-cell-depleted T cells, or PBMCs. Samples came from the ongoing ImmuneRACE study (first 160 participants) plus 1,254 subjects from 6 global collaborators. Nearly every sample came with metadata listing a de-identified subject ID, COVID-19 status, age in years and sex.

A second Seattle source provided samples from volunteer blood donors who had recovered from COVID-19. Each collaborating institution followed its own protocols to collect whole blood in K2EDTA tubes. For TCRbeta analysis, collaborator samples were shipped as frozen whole blood, as isolated PBMCs, or as DNA extracted from either sample type. A word on this clone: Its antigen remains unidentified. Base-call qualities are not available, and no considerably larger clone is one nucleotide away.

The immunoSEQ Assay, a bias-controlled multiplex PCR, was used to amplify TCRbeta CDR3 regions from genomic DNA. Concerning the study's data processing: Nucleated cell counts per sample were estimated from amplification of reference gene primers within the assay. Sequence reads were collapsed and filtered to measure the absolute abundance of every unique TCRbeta CDR3 rearrangement. For each sample, productive Simpson clonality was calculated as the square root of Simpson's diversity index across productive rearrangements. Drawn from immuneACCESS, this table holds only the in-frame rearrangements with V and J called that TCRdb kept. Clones are partly lost; checked studies trace under half to an unresolved V gene and leave the rest unexplained. The DNA gave D and trimming, while V, J and clone size come from that table. Across this sample there are more than 200,000 clones, with approximately 82% seen only once. The ten largest clones capture about 1.4% of the sample.

The study at large found these results: How much clinical and demographic metadata was included differed by source and by participant, and the metadata was provided uncurated.

The clonotype originates from a woman aged 40 to 55 who had recovered from COVID-19. What was sequenced was peripheral blood.

The DNA is as follows: TGTGCCAGCAGCTTAGGTTGGGTCAGCGCAGATACGCAGTATTTT. Translated, it gives CASSLGWVSADTQYF. Recombination joined TRBV7-8 with TRBJ2-3, with the D gene call left open. Between the V and J ends, shortened by 1 base and 4 bases respectively, the junction contains 12 bases. The CDR1 and CDR2 encoded by the germline V gene are SGHVS and FQNEAQ. Inclusive of the bounding cysteine and phenylalanine, the CDR3 is 15 residues long. Just CDR3 DNA is preserved here, 45 bases in frame from base 1.